The 21 T cell receptor beta chains in this list originate from one sample, sequenced in a study of TIL therapy for anti-PD-1-resistant metastatic lung cancer. Time point given: pre-treatment sample, taken before nivolumab and TIL therapy. The libraries were made with immunoSEQ v3. Measured with immunoSEQ multiplex PCR; TCRdb has only the in-frame clones, and not every one. Of about 60,000 clones in the sample, 55% to 70% were seen once. Sequenced here: blood, sampled at baseline. Receptor source: a person aged 30 to 80 with non-small cell lung cancer.

This clone was recorded a few times. The chain uses TRBV5-6 and TRBJ1-2, with a tentative D call TRBD1 (5 bases). The CDR3 has 14 amino acids. Trimming removed 0 bases from V and 4 bases from J, with 10 bases in between. Germline-derived CDR1 and CDR2 are SGHDT and YYEEEE. The CDR3 loop is CASSLGTRFYGYTF. CDR3 coding DNA: TGTGCCAGCAGCTTGGGGACACGGTTCTATGGCTACACCTTC.

The rearrangement links TRBV11-3 to TRBJ2-5; tentatively, D is TRBD1 or TRBD2 (5 bases each). This CDR3 comprises 17 residues. The ends were cut back, 4 bases at V and 0 bases at J, with 18 bases in the middle. Germline loops: CDR1 SGHNT, CDR2 YENEEA. The CDR3 is CASSYGHGAPYQETQYF. In DNA, the CDR3 is TGTGCCAGCAGCTACGGACACGGGGCCCCTTACCAAGAGACCCAGTACTTC.

The V call is TRBV7-9, the J call TRBJ2-7, with D unclear. Trimming shortened V by 6 bases and J by 2 bases, and 11 bases separated the two germline ends. Germline values: CDR1 SEHNR, CDR2 FQNEAQ (reference sequence). This CDR3 contains 13 residues. CDR3: CASRKTGPYEQYF. The DNA for the CDR3 is TGTGCCAGCAGAAAAACCGGACCCTACGAGCAGTACTTC.

The V and J genes are TRBV6-5 and TRBJ1-6; D ambiguous. This CDR3 has 15 amino acids. CDR1 is MNHEY and CDR2 is SVGAGI in the germline V gene. V was cut by 0 bases and J by 7 bases, with 10 bases left in between. For the CDR3, the DNA is TGTGCCAGCAGTTACTCGAGGGCGACAAATTCACCCCTCCACTTT. Amino acid sequence: CASSYSRATNSPLHF.

This chain connects TRBV7-2 to TRBJ2-1; the D gene is possibly TRBD2 (6 bases). This CDR3 is built from 16 residues. Per the germline V gene, CDR1 is SGHTA and CDR2 is FQGNSA. V shed 3 bases and J shed 0 bases, with 12 bases lying between them. CDR3 sequence reads: CASSLGLAISYNEQFF. The CDR3 DNA reads as TGTGCCAGCAGCTTGGGTCTAGCGATCTCCTACAATGAGCAGTTCTTC.

This rearrangement joins TRBV9 to TRBJ2-3; weak D call: TRBD2 (6 bases). CDR1 and CDR2 (germline): SGDLS, YYNGEE. The CDR3 length is 16 residues. Trimming removed 2 bases from V and 0 bases from J, with 13 bases in between. The CDR3 reads CASSVLAELSTDTQYF. In DNA form, the CDR3 reads TGTGCCAGCAGCGTCTTAGCGGAACTTAGCACAGATACGCAGTATTTT. Full variable domain (missing parts from reference TRBV9 and TRBJ2-3): DSGVTQTPKHLITATGQRVTLRCSPRSGDLSVYWYQQSLDQGLQFLIQYYNGEERAKGNILERFSAQQFPDLHSELNLSSLELGDSALYFCASSVLAELSTDTQYFGPGTRLTVL.

The chain links TRBV5-4 to TRBJ1-1; D is unresolved. Looked up from germline, CDR1 is SGHNT and CDR2 is YYREEE (reference sequence). Trimming shortened V by 0 bases and J by 1 base, and 10 bases separated the two germline ends. The CDR3 spans 15 residues. CDR3: CASSLGLSTNTEAFF. The CDR3 coding sequence is TGTGCCAGCAGCTTGGGTTTGAGTACGAACACTGAAGCTTTCTTT.

This clone was found once. The chain carries TRBV15 and TRBJ1-5; D is unclear. CDR1 LNHNV and CDR2 YYDKDF come from the germline V gene (reference sequence). Trimming removed 3 bases at V and 6 bases at J, with 12 bases between. The CDR3 runs to 14 residues. The CDR3 DNA reads TGTGCCACCAGCAGGGACTTGTCTTCTCAGCCCCAGCATTTT. This translates into CATSRDLSSQPQHF.

The gene calls are TRBV5-1 and TRBJ2-3; TRBD2 matches at 14 bases. There are 18 residues in the CDR3. With V trimmed by 0 bases and J by 0 bases, 3 bases remained unmatched. The germline V gene has CDR1 SGHRS and CDR2 YFSETQ. The CDR3: CASSLATSGRGSTDTQYF. CDR3 DNA: TGCGCCAGCAGCTTGGCGACTAGCGGGAGGGGAAGCACAGATACGCAGTATTTT.

The rearrangement links TRBV28 to TRBJ1-2; 7 bases are a match to TRBD1. V lost 6 bases to trimming and J lost 0 bases; unmatched junction nucleotides: 10. Per the germline V gene, CDR1 is MDHEN and CDR2 is SYDVKM. This CDR3 region has 16 residues. The CDR3 is CASSSAGGEANYGYTF. In DNA form, the CDR3 reads TGTGCCAGCAGCTCCGCAGGGGGAGAGGCTAACTATGGCTACACCTTC.

There are a few counts of this clone. The chain couples TRBV5-4 to TRBJ2-5, with D hard to call. CDR3 length equals 14 residues. Per germline, CDR1 SGHNT and CDR2 YYREEE (reference sequence). V was trimmed by 1 base and J by 2 bases, leaving 9 bases between them. This CDR3 reads CASSLTPSQETQYF. In DNA form, the CDR3 reads TGTGCCAGCAGCTTGACTCCGAGTCAAGAGACCCAGTACTTC.

The chain recombines TRBV7-3 with TRBJ2-5; TRBD1 matches at 8 bases. The CDR3 sequence is 13 residues long. V lost 5 bases, J lost 5 bases, and 4 bases stayed unmatched. Germline loops: CDR1 SGHTA, CDR2 FQGTGA. The CDR3 DNA follows: TGTGCCAGCAGCCGCACAGGGGGGGAGACCCAGTACTTC. It encodes CASSRTGGETQYF.

The chain recombines TRBV27 with TRBJ2-7; D remains ambiguous. Germline loops: CDR1 MNHEY, CDR2 SMNVEV (reference sequence). Trimming removed 5 bases at V and 4 bases at J, with 18 bases between. This CDR3 comprises 15 residues. The CDR3 spells CASSPNTPSLYEQYF. CDR3 coding DNA: TGTGCCAGCAGTCCAAACACACCCTCCCTTTACGAGCAGTACTTC.

In nucleotides, the CDR3 is TGTGCCAGCAGTTACGATGGGGCAGGGTGGGAAAAACTGTTTTTT. Amino acids: CASSYDGAGWEKLFF. The chain has TRBV6-5 and TRBJ1-4, with D perhaps matching TRBD1 (5 bases). CDR1 is MNHEY, CDR2 SVGAGI, per germline. The CDR3 runs to 15 residues. The V and J ends lost 2 bases and 8 bases respectively, with 15 bases between them.

This clone was counted a few times. This rearrangement joins TRBV2 to TRBJ2-1; TRBD2 is a possible D gene (6 bases). Germline CDR1 and CDR2: SNHLY and FYNNEI. Between the trimmed V and J ends, which lost 3 bases and 7 bases, there was a span of 16 bases. The CDR3 spans 15 residues. As DNA, the CDR3 is TGTGCCAGCAGTGATGACGGAGGGATTGGTAATGAGCAGTTCTTC. Translated, it gives CASSDDGGIGNEQFF.

The V and J genes are TRBV7-2 and TRBJ1-2, with D possibly being TRBD1 (6 bases). V was pared by 6 bases and J by 4 bases, with 24 bases between. This CDR3 region has 17 residues. CDR1 and CDR2 (germline): SGHTA, FQGNSA. Here the CDR3 reads CASSFSRDTGASYGYTF. In nucleotides, the CDR3 is TGTGCCAGCAGTTTTAGTCGGGACACCGGGGCTAGCTATGGCTACACCTTC.

The rearrangement links TRBV19 to TRBJ2-7; D remains ambiguous. The V and J ends lost 7 bases and 4 bases respectively, with 14 bases between them. Germline CDR1 LNHDA, CDR2 SQIVND (reference sequence). CDR3 length: 13 amino acids. The CDR3 loop is CASMFESGYEQYF. The CDR3 bases are TGTGCCAGTATGTTTGAGTCAGGTTACGAGCAGTACTTC.

The chain joins TRBV15 to TRBJ2-2; tentative D call: TRBD2 (6 bases). CDR1 is LNHNV, CDR2 YYDKDF, per germline (reference sequence). The CDR3 has 18 residues. Trimming pared 3 bases from V and 0 bases from J, leaving 17 bases between. Written as DNA, the CDR3 is TGTGCCACCAGCAGCCCCAGGACGGAGGGTGCGAACACCGGGGAGCTGTTTTTT. Amino acids: CATSSPRTEGANTGELFF.

V usage is TRBV2 and J usage is TRBJ2-3; TRBD1 might be the D (5 bases). The CDR3 is 14 residues long. Germline-derived CDR1 and CDR2 are SNHLY and FYNNEI. Trimming pared 6 bases from V and 5 bases from J, leaving 15 bases between. The CDR3 region has the DNA TGTGCCAGCAGCTCCAGGGTTCGCCAAGATACGCAGTATTTT. Translated, it gives CASSSRVRQDTQYF.

The chain has TRBV5-1 and TRBJ1-1, with TRBD1 identical over 8 bases. This CDR3 is built from 14 residues. CDR1 and CDR2 from the germline V gene are SGHRS and YFSETQ. Losses at the gene ends were 4 bases for V and 7 bases for J; bases not matched to a gene: 9. The CDR3 here is CASSIGTGFFEAFF. Here the CDR3 DNA reads TGCGCCAGCAGCATCGGGACAGGTTTTTTTGAAGCTTTCTTT.

The rearrangement links TRBV9 to TRBJ2-3, with TRBD2 matching 7 bases. CDR1 and CDR2 (germline): SGDLS, YYNGEE. CDR3 size: 16 residues. The trim removed 0 bases at V and 2 bases at J, leaving 6 bases unmatched. The chain's CDR3 is CASSVEERGFTDTQYF. The DNA of the CDR3 is TGTGCCAGCAGCGTAGAGGAGCGGGGATTCACAGATACGCAGTATTTT.